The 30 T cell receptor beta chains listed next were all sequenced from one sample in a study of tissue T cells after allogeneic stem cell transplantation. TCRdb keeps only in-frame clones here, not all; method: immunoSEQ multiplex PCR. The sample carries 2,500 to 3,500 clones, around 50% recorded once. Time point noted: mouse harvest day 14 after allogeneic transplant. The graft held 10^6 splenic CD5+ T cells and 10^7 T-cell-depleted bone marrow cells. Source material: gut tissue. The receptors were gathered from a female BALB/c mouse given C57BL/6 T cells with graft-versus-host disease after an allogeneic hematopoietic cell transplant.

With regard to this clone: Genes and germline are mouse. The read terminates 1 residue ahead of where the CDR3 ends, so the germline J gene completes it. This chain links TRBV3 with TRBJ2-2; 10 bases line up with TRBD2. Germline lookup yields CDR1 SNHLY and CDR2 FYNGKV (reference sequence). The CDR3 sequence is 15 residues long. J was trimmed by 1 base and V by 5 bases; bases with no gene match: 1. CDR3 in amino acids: CASSRDWGNTGQLYF. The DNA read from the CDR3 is TGTGCCAGCAGCCGGGACTGGGGAAACACCGGGCAGCTCTAC. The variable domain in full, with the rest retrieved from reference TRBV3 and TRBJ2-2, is GPKVLQIPSHQIIDMGQMVTLNCDPVSNHLYFYWYKQILGQQMEFLVNFYNGKVMEKSKLFKDQFSVERPDGSYFTLKIQPTALEDSAVYFCASSRDWGNTGQLYFGEGSKLTVL.

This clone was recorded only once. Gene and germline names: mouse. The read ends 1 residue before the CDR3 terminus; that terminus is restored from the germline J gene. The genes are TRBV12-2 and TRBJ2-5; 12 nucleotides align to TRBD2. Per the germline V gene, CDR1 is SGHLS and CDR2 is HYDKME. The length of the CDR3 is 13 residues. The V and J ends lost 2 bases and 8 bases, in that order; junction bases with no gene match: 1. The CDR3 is CASSRDWGATQYF. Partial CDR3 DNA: TGTGCCAGCTCTCGGGACTGGGGGGCCACCCAGTAC.

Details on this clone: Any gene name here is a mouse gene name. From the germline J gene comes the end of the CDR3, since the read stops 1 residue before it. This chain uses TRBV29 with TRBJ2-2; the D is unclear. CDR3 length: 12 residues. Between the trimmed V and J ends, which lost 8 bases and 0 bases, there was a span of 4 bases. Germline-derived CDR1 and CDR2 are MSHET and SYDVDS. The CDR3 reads CASQTNTGQLYF. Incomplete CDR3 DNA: TGTGCTAGCCAGACAAACACCGGGCAGCTCTAC. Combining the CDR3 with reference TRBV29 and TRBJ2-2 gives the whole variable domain DMKVTQMPRYLIKRMGENVLLECGQDMSHETMYWYRQDPGLGLQLIYISYDVDSNSEGDIPKGYRVSRKKREHFSLILDSAKTNQTSVYFCASQTNTGQLYFGEGSKLTVL.

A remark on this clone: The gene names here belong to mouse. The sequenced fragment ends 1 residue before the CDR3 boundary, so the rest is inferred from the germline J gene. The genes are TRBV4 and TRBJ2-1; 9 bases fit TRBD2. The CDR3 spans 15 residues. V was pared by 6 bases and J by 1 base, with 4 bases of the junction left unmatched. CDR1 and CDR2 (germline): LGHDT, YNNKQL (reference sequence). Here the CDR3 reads CASSLLGGNYAEQFF. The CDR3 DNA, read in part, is TGTGCCAGCAGTCTACTGGGGGGCAACTATGCTGAGCAGTTC.

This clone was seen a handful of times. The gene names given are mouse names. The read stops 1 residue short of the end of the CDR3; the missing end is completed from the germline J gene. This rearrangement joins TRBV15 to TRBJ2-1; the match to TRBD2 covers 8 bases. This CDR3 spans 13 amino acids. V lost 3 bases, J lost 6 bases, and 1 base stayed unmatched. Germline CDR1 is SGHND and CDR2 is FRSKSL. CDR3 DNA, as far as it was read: TGTGCCAGCAGTTTGGGGGGGCTTGCTGAGCAGTTC. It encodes CASSLGGLAEQF. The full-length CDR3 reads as CASSLGGLAEQFF.

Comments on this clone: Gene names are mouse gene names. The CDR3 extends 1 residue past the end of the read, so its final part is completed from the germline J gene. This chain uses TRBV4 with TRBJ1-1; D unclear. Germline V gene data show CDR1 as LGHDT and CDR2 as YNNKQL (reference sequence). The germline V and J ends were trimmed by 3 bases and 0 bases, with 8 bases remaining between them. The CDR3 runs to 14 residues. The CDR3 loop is CASSYAGANTEVFF. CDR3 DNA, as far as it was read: TGTGCCAGCAGCTACGCAGGAGCAAACACAGAAGTCTTC.

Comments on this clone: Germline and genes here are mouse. The CDR3 bases that were read are TGTGCCAGCAGTAGGGACAGAAAAAACACCTTGTAC. Its protein is CASSRDRKNTLY. In full, the CDR3 reads CASSRDRKNTLYF. The chain recombines TRBV26 with TRBJ2-4, with 7 bases fitting TRBD1. The read is 1 residue too short to cover the CDR3 end, so that end is filled in from the germline J gene. J gave up 4 bases and V 5 bases, and 3 bases lay outside the gene matches. The germline CDR1 and CDR2 sequences are KGHPV and FQNQEV (reference sequence). The CDR3 is made up of 13 amino acids.

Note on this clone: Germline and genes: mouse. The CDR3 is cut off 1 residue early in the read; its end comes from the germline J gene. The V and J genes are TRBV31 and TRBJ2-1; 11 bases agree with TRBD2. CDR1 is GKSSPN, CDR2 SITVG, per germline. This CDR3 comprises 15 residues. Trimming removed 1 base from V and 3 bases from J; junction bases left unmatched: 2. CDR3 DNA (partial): TGTGCCTGGAGTCCTGGGACTGGGGGCTATGCTGAGCAGTTC. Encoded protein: CAWSPGTGGYAEQF. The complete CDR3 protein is CAWSPGTGGYAEQFF.

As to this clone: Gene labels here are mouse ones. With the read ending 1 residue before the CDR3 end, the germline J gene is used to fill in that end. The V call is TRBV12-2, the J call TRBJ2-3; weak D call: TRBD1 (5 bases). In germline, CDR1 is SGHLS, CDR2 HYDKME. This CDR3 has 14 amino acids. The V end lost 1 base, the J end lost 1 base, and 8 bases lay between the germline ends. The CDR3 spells CASSLQGGAETLYF. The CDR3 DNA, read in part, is TGTGCCAGCTCTCTTCAGGGTGGTGCAGAAACGCTGTAT.

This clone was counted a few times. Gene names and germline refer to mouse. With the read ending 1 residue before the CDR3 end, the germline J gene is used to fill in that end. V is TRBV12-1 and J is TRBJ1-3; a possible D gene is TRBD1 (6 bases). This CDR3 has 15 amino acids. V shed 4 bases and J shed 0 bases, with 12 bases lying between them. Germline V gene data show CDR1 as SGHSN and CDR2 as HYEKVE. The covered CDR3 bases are TGTGCCAGCTCCCCCGGGACACATTCTGGAAATACGCTCTAT. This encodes CASSPGTHSGNTLY. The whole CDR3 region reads CASSPGTHSGNTLYF.

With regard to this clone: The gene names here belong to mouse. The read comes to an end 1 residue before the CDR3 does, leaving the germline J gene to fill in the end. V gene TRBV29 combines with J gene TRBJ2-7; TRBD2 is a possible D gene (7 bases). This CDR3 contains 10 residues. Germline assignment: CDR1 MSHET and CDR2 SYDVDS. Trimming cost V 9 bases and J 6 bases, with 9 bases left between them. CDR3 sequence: CASRGGEQYF. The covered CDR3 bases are TGTGCTAGTAGGGGGGGTGAACAGTAC.

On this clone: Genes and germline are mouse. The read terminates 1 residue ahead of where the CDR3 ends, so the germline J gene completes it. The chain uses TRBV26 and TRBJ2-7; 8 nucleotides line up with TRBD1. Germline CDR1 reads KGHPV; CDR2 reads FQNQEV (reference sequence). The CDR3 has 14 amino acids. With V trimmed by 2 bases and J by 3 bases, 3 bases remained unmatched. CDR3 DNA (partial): TGTGCCAGCAGTCTGCCGACAGGGGTCTATGAACAGTAC. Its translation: CASSLPTGVYEQY. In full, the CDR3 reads CASSLPTGVYEQYF.

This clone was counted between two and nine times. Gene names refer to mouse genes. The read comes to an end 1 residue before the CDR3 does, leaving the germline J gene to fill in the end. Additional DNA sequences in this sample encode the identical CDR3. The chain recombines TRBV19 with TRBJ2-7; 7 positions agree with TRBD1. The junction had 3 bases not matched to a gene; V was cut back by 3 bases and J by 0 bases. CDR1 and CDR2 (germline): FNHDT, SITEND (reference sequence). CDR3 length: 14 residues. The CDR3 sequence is CASSRGQSSYEQYF. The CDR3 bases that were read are TGTGCCAGCAGTAGGGGACAGAGCTCCTATGAACAGTAC.

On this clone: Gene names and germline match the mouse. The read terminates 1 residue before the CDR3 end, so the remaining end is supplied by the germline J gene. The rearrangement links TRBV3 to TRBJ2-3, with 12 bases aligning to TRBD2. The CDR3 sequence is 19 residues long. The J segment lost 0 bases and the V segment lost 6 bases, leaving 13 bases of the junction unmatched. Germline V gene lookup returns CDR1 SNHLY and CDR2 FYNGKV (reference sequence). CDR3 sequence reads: CASSFDWGGASASAETLYF. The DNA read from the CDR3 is TGTGCCAGCAGTTTCGACTGGGGGGGCGCCTCCGCTAGTGCAGAAACGCTGTAT.

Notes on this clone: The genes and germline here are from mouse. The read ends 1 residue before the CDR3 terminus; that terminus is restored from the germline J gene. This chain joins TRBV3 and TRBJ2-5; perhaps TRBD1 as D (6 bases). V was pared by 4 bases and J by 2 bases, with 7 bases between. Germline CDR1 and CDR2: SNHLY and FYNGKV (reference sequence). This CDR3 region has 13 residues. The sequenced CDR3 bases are TGTGCCAGCAGCTACAGGGTCCAAGACACCCAGTAC. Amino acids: CASSYRVQDTQY. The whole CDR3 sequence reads CASSYRVQDTQYF.

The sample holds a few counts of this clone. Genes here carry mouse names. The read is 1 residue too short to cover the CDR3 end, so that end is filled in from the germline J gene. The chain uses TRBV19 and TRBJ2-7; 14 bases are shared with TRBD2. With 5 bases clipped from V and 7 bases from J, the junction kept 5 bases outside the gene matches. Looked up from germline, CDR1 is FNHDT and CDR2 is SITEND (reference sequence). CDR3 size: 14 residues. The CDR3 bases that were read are TGTGCCAGCAGCGGGACTGGGGGGGCGAGGGAACAGTAC. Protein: CASSGTGGAREQY. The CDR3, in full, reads CASSGTGGAREQYF. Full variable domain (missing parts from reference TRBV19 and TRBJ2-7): GGIITQTPKFLIGQEGQKLTLKCQQNFNHDTMYWYRQDSGKGLRLIYYSITENDLQKGDLSEGYDASREKKSSFSLTVTSAQKNEMAVFLCASSGTGGAREQYFGPGTRLTVL.

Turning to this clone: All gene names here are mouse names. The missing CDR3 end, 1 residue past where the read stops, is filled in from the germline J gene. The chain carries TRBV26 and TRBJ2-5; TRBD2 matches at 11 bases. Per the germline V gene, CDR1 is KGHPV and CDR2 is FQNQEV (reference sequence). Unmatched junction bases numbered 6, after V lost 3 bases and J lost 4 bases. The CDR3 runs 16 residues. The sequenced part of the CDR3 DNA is TGTGCCAGCAGTCTCTTACTGGGGGGGCGGGAAGACACCCAGTAC. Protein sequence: CASSLLLGGREDTQY. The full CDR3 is CASSLLLGGREDTQYF.

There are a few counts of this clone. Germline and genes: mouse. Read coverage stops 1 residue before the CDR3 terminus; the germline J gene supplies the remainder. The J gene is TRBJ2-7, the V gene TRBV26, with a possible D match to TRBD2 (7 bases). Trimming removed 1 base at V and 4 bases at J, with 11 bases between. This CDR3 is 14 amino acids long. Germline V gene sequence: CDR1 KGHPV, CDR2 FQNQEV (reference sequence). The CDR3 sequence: CASSLFGGPYEQYF. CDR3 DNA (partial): TGTGCCAGCAGTCTGTTCGGGGGGCCTTATGAACAGTAC.

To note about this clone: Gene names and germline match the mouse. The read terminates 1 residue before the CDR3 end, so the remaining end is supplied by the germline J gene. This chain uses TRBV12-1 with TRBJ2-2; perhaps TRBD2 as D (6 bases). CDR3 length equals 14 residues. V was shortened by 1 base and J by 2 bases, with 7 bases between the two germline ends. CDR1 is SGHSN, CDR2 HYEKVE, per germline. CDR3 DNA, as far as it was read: TGTGCCAGCTCTCTTCTGGGGAACACCGGGCAGCTCTAC. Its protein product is CASSLLGNTGQLY. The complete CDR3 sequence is CASSLLGNTGQLYF. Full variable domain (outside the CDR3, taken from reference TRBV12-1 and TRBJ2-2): DSGVVQSPRHIIKEKGGRSVLTCIPISGHSNVVWYQQTLGKELKFLIQHYEKVERDKGFLPSRFSVQQFDDYHSEMNMSALELEDSAMYFCASSLLGNTGQLYFGEGSKLTVL.

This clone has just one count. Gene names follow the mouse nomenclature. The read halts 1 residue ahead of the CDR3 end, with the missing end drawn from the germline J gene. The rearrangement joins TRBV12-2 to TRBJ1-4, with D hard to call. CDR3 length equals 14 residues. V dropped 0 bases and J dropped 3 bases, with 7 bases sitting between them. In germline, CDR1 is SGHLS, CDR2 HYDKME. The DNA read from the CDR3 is TGTGCCAGCTCTCTCGACTGGGCCAACGAAAGATTATTT. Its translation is CASSLDWANERLF. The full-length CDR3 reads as CASSLDWANERLFF.

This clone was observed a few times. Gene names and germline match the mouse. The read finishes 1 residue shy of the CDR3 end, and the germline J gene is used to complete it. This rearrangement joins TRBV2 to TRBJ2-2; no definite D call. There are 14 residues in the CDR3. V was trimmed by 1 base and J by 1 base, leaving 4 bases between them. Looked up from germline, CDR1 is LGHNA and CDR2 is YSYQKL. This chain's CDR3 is CASSQGGNTGQLYF. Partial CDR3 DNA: TGTGCCAGCAGCCAAGGGGGAAACACCGGGCAGCTCTAC.

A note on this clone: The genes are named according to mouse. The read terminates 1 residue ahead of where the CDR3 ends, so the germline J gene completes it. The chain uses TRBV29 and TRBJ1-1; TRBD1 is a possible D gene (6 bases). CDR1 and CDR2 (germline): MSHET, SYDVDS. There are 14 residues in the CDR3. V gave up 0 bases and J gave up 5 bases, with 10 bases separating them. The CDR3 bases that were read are TGTGCTAGCAGTTTATCCAGGGGAGGGACAGAAGTCTTC. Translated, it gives CASSLSRGGTEVF. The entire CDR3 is CASSLSRGGTEVFF.

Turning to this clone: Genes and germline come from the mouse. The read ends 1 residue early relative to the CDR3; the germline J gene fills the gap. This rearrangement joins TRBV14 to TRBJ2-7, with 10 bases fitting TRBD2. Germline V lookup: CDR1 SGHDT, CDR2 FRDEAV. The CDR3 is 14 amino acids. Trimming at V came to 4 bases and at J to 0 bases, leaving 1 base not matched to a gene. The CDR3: CASSLGGRSYEQYF. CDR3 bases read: TGTGCCAGCAGTCTGGGGGGGCGCTCCTATGAACAGTAC.

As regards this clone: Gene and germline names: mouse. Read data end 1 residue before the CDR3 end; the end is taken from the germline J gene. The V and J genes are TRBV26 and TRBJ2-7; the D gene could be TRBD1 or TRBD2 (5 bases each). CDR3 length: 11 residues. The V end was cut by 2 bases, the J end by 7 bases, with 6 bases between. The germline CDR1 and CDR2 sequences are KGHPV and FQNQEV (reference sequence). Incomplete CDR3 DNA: TGTGCCAGCAGTCTGCGGGGGGAACAGTAC. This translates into CASSLRGEQY. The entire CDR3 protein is CASSLRGEQYF.

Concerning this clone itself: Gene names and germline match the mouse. Incomplete CDR3 DNA: TGTGCCAGCTTTGGACAAACAGAAACGCTGTAT. Translation gives CASFGQTETLY. The complete CDR3 protein is CASFGQTETLYF. The V and J genes are TRBV12-1 and TRBJ2-3; D might be TRBD1 (5 bases). The sequence runs out 1 residue before the end of the CDR3; the remainder is reconstructed from the germline J gene. Germline V gives CDR1 SGHSN, CDR2 HYEKVE. CDR3 size: 12 residues. Between the trimmed V and J ends, which lost 5 bases and 4 bases, there was a span of 9 bases.

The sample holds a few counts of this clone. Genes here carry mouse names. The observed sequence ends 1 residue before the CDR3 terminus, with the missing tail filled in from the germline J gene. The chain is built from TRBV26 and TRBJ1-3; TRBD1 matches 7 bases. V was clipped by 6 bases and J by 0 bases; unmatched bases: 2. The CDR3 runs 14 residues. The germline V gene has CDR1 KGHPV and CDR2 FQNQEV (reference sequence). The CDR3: CASRRDSSGNTLYF. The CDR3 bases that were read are TGTGCCAGCAGAAGGGACAGTTCTGGAAATACGCTCTAT.

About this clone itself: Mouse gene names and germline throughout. The CDR3 bases that were read are TGTGCCAGCAGCTATCTGGGGGGGCGAGCTGAGCAGTTC. This gives the protein CASSYLGGRAEQF. The entire CDR3 protein is CASSYLGGRAEQFF. The rearrangement links TRBV19 to TRBJ2-1, with 10 positions matching TRBD2. The read ends 1 residue shy of where the CDR3 ends; the end is completed using the germline J gene. J lost 7 bases, V lost 5 bases, and 6 bases had no gene match. This CDR3 comprises 14 residues. The germline CDR1 and CDR2 sequences are FNHDT and SITEND (reference sequence).

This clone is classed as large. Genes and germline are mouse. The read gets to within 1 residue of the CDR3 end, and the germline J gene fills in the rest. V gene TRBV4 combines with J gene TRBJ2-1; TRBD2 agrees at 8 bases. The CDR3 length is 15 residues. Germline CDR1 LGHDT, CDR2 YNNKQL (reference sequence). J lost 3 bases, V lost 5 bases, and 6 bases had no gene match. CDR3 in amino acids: CASSPRWGGYAEQFF. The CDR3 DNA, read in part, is TGTGCCAGCAGCCCCAGGTGGGGGGGCTATGCTGAGCAGTTC.

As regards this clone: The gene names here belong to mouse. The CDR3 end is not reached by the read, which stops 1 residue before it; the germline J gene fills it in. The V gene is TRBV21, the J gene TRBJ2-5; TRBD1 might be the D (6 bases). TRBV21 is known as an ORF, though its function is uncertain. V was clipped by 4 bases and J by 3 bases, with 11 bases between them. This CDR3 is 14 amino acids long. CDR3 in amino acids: CASSPRDIQDTQYF. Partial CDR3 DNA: TGTGCTAGCAGTCCCCGGGACATTCAAGACACCCAGTAC.

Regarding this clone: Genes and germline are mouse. The covered CDR3 bases are TGTGCCAGCTCTCTCGTTGGGGTTGAACAGTAC. This translates into CASSLVGVEQY. The whole CDR3 sequence reads CASSLVGVEQYF. This chain uses TRBV12-2 with TRBJ2-7; perhaps TRBD2 as D (5 bases). The sequenced fragment ends 1 residue before the CDR3 boundary, so the rest is inferred from the germline J gene. Germline V gene lookup returns CDR1 SGHLS and CDR2 HYDKME. The germline V and J ends were trimmed by 0 bases and 6 bases, with 8 bases remaining between them. The CDR3 is 12 residues long. Supplemented by reference TRBV12-2 and TRBJ2-7, the full variable domain reads NSGVVQSPRYIIKGKGERSILKCIPISGHLSVAWYQQTQGQELKFFIQHYDKMERDKGNLPSRFSVQQFDDYHSEMNMSALELEDSAVYFCASSLVGVEQYFGPGTRLTVL.